These 20 T cell receptor beta chains came from one sample sequenced in a study of T cell responses to AZD1222 COVID-19 vaccine. Here immunoSEQ multiplex PCR was the method, and the copy in TCRdb shows in-frame clones only, minus some. The table includes more than 250,000 clones, 93% detected once. Source: peripheral blood, taken on day 0 of AZD1222 vaccination. These receptors were obtained from an adult in good health.

The chain combines TRBV6-5 with TRBJ2-7, with 10 bases aligning to TRBD1. CDR1 is MNHEY, CDR2 SVGAGI, per germline. V dropped 5 bases and J dropped 6; count of bases not matched to a gene: 7. The CDR3 covers 14 residues. The CDR3 nucleotides read TGTGCCAGCAGTCCGGGACAGGGGTTGGGCGAGCAGTACTTC. It is translated as CASSPGQGLGEQYF.

V and J are TRBV7-3 and TRBJ1-6; no clear D gene. The CDR3 is 13 residues long. V was cut by 5 bases and J by 9 bases, with 11 bases left in between. CDR1 is SGHTA and CDR2 is FQGTGA in the germline V gene. The CDR3 is CASSEMGGSPLHF. CDR3 DNA: TGTGCCAGCAGCGAAATGGGTGGTTCACCCCTCCACTTT.

This clone was observed a handful of times. This chain uses TRBV9 with TRBJ1-1; TRBD1 is a possible D gene (5 bases). Trimming pared 3 bases from V and 2 bases from J, leaving 11 bases between. CDR1 SGDLS and CDR2 YYNGEE come from the germline V gene. The CDR3 covers 14 residues. CDR3 protein: CASSDPRENTEAFF. CDR3 DNA: TGTGCCAGCAGCGACCCCAGGGAAAACACTGAAGCTTTCTTT.

The chain has TRBV7-6 and TRBJ1-4; D remains unclear. V gave up 5 bases and J gave up 8 bases, with 6 bases separating them. Looked up from germline, CDR1 is SGHVS and CDR2 is FNYEAQ. This CDR3 contains 11 residues. Here the CDR3 DNA reads TGTGCCAGCAGCCAAGGGGAAAAACTGTTTTTT. Translation gives CASSQGEKLFF.

The rearrangement links TRBV13 to TRBJ1-1; the match to TRBD1 covers 8 bases. Germline lookup yields CDR1 PRHDT and CDR2 FYEKMQ (reference sequence). The CDR3 extends over 16 amino acids. Germline trimming cut 5 bases from V and 1 base from J; bases unmatched to any gene: 9. CDR3 region: CASSPRGRRGNTEAFF. For the CDR3, the DNA is TGTGCCAGCAGCCCCAGGGGGCGGAGGGGGAACACTGAAGCTTTCTTT.

The J gene is TRBJ1-2, the V gene TRBV7-2; D ambiguous. CDR3 length: 15 amino acids. Germline CDR1 is SGHTA and CDR2 is FQGNSA. The ends were cut back, 5 bases at V and 4 bases at J, with 17 bases in the middle. The CDR3 here is CASSPSHPGLYGYTF. DNA for the CDR3: TGTGCCAGCAGCCCTAGCCACCCCGGCCTCTATGGCTACACCTTC.

The chain combines TRBV18 with TRBJ2-1; D not certain. This CDR3 is built from 13 residues. Germline assignment: CDR1 KGHSH and CDR2 LQKENI. The V gene lost 2 bases and the J gene lost 7 bases, with 9 bases spanning the gap. DNA of the CDR3: TGTGCCAGCTCACCAGAAGTGGAGAATGAGCAGTTCTTC. Its protein is CASSPEVENEQFF.

This chain links TRBV7-2 with TRBJ2-4; TRBD1 aligns across 9 bases. This CDR3 comprises 15 residues. V lost 6 bases and J lost 0; bases outside the gene matches: 3. Germline assignment: CDR1 SGHTA and CDR2 FQGNSA. In DNA, the CDR3 is TGTGCCAGCAGTCGGGACAGGGCAGCCAAAAACATTCAGTACTTC. Translation gives CASSRDRAAKNIQYF.

This chain links TRBV27 with TRBJ2-6; no clear D. The CDR3 has 16 residues. The V end was cut by 8 bases, the J end by 1 base, with 15 bases between. Germline CDR1 is MNHEY and CDR2 is SMNVEV (reference sequence). The chain's CDR3 is CASRGVQASGANVLTF. CDR3 nucleotides: TGTGCCAGCCGAGGAGTCCAGGCGTCTGGGGCCAACGTCCTGACTTTC.

This chain connects TRBV4-1 to TRBJ1-5; D not resolved. This CDR3 has 14 residues. The germline V and J ends were trimmed by 3 bases and 0 bases, with 6 bases remaining between them. Germline CDR1 MGHRA, CDR2 YSYEKL. CDR3 nucleotides: TGCGCCAGCAGCCAGCGTAATAGCAATCAGCCCCAGCATTTT. This encodes CASSQRNSNQPQHF.

This chain uses TRBV15 with TRBJ2-1; unclear D gene. The length of the CDR3 is 16 residues. Germline V gene sequence: CDR1 LNHNV, CDR2 YYDKDF (reference sequence). V was cut by 1 base and J by 3 bases, with 13 bases left in between. CDR3 sequence: CATSRGSSLGYNEQFF. The CDR3 nucleotides read TGTGCCACCAGCAGAGGATCTAGTCTCGGCTACAATGAGCAGTTCTTC.

This chain joins TRBV28 and TRBJ1-6; 9 nucleotides line up with TRBD1. V lost 4 bases, J lost 9 bases, and 10 bases stayed unmatched. From germline, CDR1 is MDHEN and CDR2 SYDVKM. CDR3 length equals 16 residues. The CDR3 nucleotides read TGTGCCAGCAGTTCACCGGGACAGGGTAATGGTTCACCCCTCCACTTT. Translation gives CASSSPGQGNGSPLHF.

The chain recombines TRBV2 with TRBJ2-2; no firm D call. Per germline, CDR1 SNHLY and CDR2 FYNNEI. The CDR3 is 14 amino acids. V was clipped by 1 base and J by 6 bases, with 9 bases between them. Here the CDR3 reads CASSEDHVPGELFF. The CDR3 coding sequence is TGTGCCAGCAGTGAAGATCACGTTCCCGGGGAGCTGTTTTTT.

J is TRBJ1-2 and V is TRBV28, with 10 bases lining up with TRBD1. The J segment lost 2 bases and the V segment lost 6 bases, leaving 3 bases of the junction unmatched. This CDR3 is built from 14 residues. Per the germline V gene, CDR1 is MDHEN and CDR2 is SYDVKM. The CDR3 DNA follows: TGTGCCAGCAGCCAGGGACAGGGGAACTATGGCTACACCTTC. Translation gives CASSQGQGNYGYTF.

The chain carries TRBV7-2 and TRBJ2-7; possibly TRBD2 for D (6 bases). Germline CDR1 reads SGHTA; CDR2 reads FQGNSA. CDR3 length equals 14 residues. Trimming removed 11 bases from V and 0 bases from J, with 17 bases in between. The CDR3 reads CASSPGGSSYEQYF. The CDR3 nucleotides are TGTGCCTCCAGCCCCGGAGGGAGCTCCTACGAGCAGTACTTC.

V usage is TRBV4-1 and J usage is TRBJ1-2; D is unclear. Germline V gene lookup returns CDR1 MGHRA and CDR2 YSYEKL. V shed 6 bases and J shed 8 bases, with 10 bases lying between them. The CDR3 runs to 11 residues. This CDR3 reads CASSNKGGYTF. CDR3 coding DNA: TGCGCCAGCAGTAACAAAGGGGGCTACACCTTC.

The J gene is TRBJ2-7, the V gene TRBV5-6; no definite D call. CDR3 length equals 14 residues. Looked up from germline, CDR1 is SGHDT and CDR2 is YYEEEE. V was cut by 6 bases and J by 7 bases, with 20 bases left in between. CDR3 DNA: TGTGCCAGCACCTATGGCCCAGAATTATCTGAGCAGTACTTC. Its translation is CASTYGPELSEQYF.

V gene TRBV25-1 combines with J gene TRBJ1-6; D call uncertain. CDR1 is MGHDK, CDR2 SYGVNS, per germline. This CDR3 contains 14 residues. V was clipped by 4 bases and J by 8 bases, with 12 bases between them. CDR3 in DNA: TGTGCCAGCAGTGTCAGAGGAAGGGATTCACCCCTCCACTTT. It is translated as CASSVRGRDSPLHF. Complete variable domain (other parts from reference TRBV25-1 and TRBJ1-6): EADIYQTPRYLVIGTGKKITLECSQTMGHDKMYWYQQDPGMELHLIHYSYGVNSTEKGDLSSESTVSRIRTEHFPLTLESARPSHTSQYLCASSVRGRDSPLHFGNGTRLTVT.

V gene TRBV9 combines with J gene TRBJ2-1; 8 positions agree with TRBD2. With 4 bases clipped from V and 4 bases from J, the junction kept 10 bases outside the gene matches. The CDR3 is made up of 16 amino acids. Germline values: CDR1 SGDLS, CDR2 YYNGEE. The CDR3: CASSPPGGVRYNEQFF. The CDR3 DNA reads as TGTGCCAGCAGCCCCCCGGGGGGGGTGAGGTACAATGAGCAGTTCTTC.

The DNA for the CDR3 is TGTGCCTGGAGTGTAGGAGGGGTTTGGGATCAGCCCCAGCATTTT. Translating gives CAWSVGGVWDQPQHF. This sequence joins TRBV30 and TRBJ1-5; TRBD1 is a possible D gene (5 bases). The V gene's germline CDR1 is GTSNPN and CDR2 SVGIG (reference sequence). CDR3 length: 15 residues. V lost 0 bases, J lost 5 bases, and 14 bases lay in between.